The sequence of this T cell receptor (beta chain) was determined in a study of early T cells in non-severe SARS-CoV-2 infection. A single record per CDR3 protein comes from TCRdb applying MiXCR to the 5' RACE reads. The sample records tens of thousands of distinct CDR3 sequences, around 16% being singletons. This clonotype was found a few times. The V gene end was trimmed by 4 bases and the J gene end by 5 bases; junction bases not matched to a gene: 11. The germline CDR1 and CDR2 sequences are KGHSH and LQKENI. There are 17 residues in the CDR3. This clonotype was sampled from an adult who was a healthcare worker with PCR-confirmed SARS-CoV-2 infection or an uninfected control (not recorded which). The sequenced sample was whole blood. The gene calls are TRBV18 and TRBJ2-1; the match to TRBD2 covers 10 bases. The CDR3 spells CASSLNPGLASHNEQFF. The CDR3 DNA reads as TGTGCCAGCTCACTAAATCCGGGACTAGCGAGCCACAATGAGCAGTTCTTC.